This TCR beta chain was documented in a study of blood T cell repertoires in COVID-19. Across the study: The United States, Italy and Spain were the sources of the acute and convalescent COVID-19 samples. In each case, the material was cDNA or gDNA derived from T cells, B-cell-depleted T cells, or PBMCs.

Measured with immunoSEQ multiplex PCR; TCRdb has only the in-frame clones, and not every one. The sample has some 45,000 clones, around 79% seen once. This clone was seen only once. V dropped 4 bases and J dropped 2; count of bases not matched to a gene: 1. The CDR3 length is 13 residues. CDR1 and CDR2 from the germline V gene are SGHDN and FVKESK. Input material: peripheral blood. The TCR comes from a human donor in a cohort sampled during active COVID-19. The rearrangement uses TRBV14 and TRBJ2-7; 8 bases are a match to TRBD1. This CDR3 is CASSRDRPYEQYF. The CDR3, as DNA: TGTGCCAGCAGCCGGGACAGGCCCTACGAGCAGTACTTC.